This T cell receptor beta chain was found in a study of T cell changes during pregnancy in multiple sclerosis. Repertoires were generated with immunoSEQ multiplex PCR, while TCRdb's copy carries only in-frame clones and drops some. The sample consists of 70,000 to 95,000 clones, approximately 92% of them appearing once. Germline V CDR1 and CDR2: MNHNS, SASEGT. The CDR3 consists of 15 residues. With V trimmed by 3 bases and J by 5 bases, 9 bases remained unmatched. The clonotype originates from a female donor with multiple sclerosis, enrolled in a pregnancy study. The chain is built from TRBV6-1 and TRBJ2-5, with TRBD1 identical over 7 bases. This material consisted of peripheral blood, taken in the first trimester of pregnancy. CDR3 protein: CASSDLQGSGETQYF. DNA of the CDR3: TGTGCCAGCAGTGACCTACAGGGGAGTGGGGAGACCCAGTACTTC.